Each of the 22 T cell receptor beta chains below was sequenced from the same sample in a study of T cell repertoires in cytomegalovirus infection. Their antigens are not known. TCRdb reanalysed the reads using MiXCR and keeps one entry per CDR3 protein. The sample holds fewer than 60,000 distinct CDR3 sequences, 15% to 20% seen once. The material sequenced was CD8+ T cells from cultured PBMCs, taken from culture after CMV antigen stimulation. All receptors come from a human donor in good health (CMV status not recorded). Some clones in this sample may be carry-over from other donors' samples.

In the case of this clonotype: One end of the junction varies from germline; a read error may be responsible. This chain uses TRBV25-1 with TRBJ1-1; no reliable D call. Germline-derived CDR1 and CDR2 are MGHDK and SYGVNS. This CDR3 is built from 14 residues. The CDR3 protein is CASSRLGMNSEAFF. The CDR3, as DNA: TGTGCCAGCAGTCGCCTGGGGATGAACTCTGAAGCTTTCTTT.

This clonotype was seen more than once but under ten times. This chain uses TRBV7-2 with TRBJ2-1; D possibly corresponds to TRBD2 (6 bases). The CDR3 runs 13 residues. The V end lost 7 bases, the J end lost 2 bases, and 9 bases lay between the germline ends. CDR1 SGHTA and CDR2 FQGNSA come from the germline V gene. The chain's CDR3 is CASTSVTYNEQFF. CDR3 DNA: TGTGCCAGCACTAGCGTCACCTACAATGAGCAGTTCTTC.

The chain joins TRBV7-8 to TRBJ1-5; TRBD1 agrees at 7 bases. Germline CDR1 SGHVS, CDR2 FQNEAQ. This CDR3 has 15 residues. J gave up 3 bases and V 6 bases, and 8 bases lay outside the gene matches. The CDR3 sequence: CASSPLGTVNQPQHF. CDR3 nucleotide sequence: TGTGCCAGCAGTCCTTTGGGGACAGTCAATCAGCCCCAGCATTTT.

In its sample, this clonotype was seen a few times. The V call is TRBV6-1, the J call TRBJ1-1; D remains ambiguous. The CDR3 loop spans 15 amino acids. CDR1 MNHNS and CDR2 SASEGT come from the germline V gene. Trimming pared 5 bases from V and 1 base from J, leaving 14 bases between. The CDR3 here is CASSIQPQPNTEAFF. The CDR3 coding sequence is TGTGCCAGCAGTATTCAGCCCCAACCGAACACTGAAGCTTTCTTT.

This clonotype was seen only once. The chain's CDR3 is CAISEYSAAGDFGYTF. CDR3 nucleotides: TGTGCCATCAGTGAGTATTCTGCGGCAGGAGACTTTGGCTACACCTTC. This chain uses TRBV10-3 with TRBJ1-2; the D is unclear. Germline V gene sequence: CDR1 ENHRY, CDR2 SYGVKD. This CDR3 region has 16 residues. The V end was cut by 1 base, the J end by 7 bases, with 19 bases between.

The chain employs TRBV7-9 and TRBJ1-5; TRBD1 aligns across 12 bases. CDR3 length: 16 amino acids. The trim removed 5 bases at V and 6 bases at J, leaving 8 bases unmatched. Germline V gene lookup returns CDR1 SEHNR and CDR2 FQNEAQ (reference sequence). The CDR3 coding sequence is TGTGCCAGCAGCACCGGGACAGGGGGCGTCGGTCAGCCCCAGCATTTT. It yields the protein CASSTGTGGVGQPQHF.

The CDR3 sequence is CASSQTGYGANVLTF. In nucleotides, the CDR3 is TGTGCCAGCAGCCAGACAGGGTACGGGGCCAACGTCCTGACTTTC. The rearrangement joins TRBV7-6 to TRBJ2-6; 7 bases agree with TRBD1. CDR1 is SGHVS and CDR2 is FNYEAQ in the germline V gene. J lost 4 bases, V lost 5 bases, and 5 bases had no gene match. The CDR3 sequence is 15 residues long.

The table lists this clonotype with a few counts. The CDR3 reads CASSTYELAATYNEQFF. The CDR3 DNA is TGTGCCAGCAGCACCTACGAACTAGCGGCGACATACAATGAGCAGTTCTTC. The chain links TRBV7-8 to TRBJ2-1; 8 nucleotides agree with TRBD2. The CDR3 is 17 residues long. Germline trimming cut 5 bases from V and 4 bases from J; bases unmatched to any gene: 13. CDR1 is SGHVS, CDR2 FQNEAQ, per germline.

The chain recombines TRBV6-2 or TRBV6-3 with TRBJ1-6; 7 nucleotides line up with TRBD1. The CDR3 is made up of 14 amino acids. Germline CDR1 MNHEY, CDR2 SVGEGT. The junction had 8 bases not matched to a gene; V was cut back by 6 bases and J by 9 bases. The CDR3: CASSNTGVGSPLHF. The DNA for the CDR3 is TGTGCCAGCAGCAACACAGGGGTGGGTTCACCCCTCCACTTT.

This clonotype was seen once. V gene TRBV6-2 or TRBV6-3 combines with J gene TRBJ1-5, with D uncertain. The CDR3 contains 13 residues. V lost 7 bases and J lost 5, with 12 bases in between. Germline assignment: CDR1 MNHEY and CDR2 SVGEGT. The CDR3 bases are TGTGCCAGCAACTACGTAGGGCATCAGCCCCAGCATTTT. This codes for CASNYVGHQPQHF.

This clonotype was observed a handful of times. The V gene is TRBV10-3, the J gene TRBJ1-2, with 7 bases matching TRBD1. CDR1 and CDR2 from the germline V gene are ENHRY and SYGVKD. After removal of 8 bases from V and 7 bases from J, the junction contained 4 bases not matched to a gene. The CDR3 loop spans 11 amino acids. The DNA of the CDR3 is TGTGCCATCCCAGGGGGTAGTGGCTACACCTTC. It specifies CAIPGGSGYTF.

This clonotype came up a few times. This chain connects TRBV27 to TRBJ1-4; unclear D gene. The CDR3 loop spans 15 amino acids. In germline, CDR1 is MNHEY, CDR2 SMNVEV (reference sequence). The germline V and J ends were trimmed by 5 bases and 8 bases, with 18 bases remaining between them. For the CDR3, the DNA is TGTGCCAGCAGTCCCTACAAGGATATGAGAGAAAAACTGTTTTTT. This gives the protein CASSPYKDMREKLFF.

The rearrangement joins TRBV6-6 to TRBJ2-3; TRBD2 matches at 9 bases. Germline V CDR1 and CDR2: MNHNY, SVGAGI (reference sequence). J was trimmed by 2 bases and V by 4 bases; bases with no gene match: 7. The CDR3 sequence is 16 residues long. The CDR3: CASSFRGGGATDTQYF. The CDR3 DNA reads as TGTGCCAGCAGTTTTCGAGGCGGGGGGGCCACAGATACGCAGTATTTT.

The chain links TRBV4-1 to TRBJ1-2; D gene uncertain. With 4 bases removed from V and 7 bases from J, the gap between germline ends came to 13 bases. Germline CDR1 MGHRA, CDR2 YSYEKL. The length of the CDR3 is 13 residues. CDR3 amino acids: CASSPPLMSGYTF. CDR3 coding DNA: TGCGCCAGCAGCCCTCCCCTTATGAGTGGCTACACCTTC.

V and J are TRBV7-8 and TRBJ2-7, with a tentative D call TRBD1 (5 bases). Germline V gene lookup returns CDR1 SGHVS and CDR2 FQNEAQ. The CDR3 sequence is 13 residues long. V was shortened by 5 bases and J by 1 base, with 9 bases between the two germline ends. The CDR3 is CASSAGHSYEQYF. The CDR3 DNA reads TGTGCCAGCAGCGCCGGACATTCCTACGAGCAGTACTTC.

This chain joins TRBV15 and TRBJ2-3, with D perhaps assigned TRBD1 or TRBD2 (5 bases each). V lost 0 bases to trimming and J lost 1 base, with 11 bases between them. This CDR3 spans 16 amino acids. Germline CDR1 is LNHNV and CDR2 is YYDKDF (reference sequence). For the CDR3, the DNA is TGTGCCACCAGCAGAGAGAGGGGCGAAGGCACAGATACGCAGTATTTT. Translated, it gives CATSRERGEGTDTQYF.

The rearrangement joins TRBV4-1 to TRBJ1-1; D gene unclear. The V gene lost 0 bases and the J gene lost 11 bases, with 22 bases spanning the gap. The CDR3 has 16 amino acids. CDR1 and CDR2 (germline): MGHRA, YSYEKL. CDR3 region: CASSQDSGFPMMEAFF. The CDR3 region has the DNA TGCGCCAGCAGCCAAGATTCTGGGTTTCCCATGATGGAGGCTTTCTTT.

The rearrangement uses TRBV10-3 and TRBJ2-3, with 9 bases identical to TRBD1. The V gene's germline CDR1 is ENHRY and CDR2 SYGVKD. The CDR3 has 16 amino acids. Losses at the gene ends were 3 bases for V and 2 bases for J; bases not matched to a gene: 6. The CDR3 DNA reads TGTGCCATCAGTGACCTCCGGGACAGGGCCACAGATACGCAGTATTTT. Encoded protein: CAISDLRDRATDTQYF.

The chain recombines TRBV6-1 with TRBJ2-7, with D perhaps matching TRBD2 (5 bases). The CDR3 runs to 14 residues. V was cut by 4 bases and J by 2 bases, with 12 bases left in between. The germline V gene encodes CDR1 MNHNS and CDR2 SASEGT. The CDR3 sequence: CASSAEGSPYEQYF. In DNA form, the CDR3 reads TGTGCCAGCAGTGCAGAGGGCTCCCCCTACGAGCAGTACTTC.

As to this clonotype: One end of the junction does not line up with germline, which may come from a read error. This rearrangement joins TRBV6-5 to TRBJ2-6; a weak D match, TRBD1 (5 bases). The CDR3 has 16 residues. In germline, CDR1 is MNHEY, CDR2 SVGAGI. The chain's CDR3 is CASSYGQASGANGLTF. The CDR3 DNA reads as TGTGCCAGCAGTTACGGGCAGGCCTCTGGGGCCAACGGCCTGACTTTC.

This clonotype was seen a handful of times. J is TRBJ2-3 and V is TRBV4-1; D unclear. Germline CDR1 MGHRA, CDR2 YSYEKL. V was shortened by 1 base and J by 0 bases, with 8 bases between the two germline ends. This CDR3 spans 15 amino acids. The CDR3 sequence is CASSQAARSTDTQYF. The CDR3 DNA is TGCGCCAGCAGCCAAGCGGCGAGAAGCACAGATACGCAGTATTTT.

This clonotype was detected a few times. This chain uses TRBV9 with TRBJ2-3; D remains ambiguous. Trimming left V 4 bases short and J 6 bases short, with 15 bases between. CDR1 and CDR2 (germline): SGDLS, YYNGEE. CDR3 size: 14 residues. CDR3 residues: CASSLGPSGDTQYF. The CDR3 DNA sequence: TGTGCCAGCAGCCTCGGACCGAGTGGGGATACGCAGTATTTT.